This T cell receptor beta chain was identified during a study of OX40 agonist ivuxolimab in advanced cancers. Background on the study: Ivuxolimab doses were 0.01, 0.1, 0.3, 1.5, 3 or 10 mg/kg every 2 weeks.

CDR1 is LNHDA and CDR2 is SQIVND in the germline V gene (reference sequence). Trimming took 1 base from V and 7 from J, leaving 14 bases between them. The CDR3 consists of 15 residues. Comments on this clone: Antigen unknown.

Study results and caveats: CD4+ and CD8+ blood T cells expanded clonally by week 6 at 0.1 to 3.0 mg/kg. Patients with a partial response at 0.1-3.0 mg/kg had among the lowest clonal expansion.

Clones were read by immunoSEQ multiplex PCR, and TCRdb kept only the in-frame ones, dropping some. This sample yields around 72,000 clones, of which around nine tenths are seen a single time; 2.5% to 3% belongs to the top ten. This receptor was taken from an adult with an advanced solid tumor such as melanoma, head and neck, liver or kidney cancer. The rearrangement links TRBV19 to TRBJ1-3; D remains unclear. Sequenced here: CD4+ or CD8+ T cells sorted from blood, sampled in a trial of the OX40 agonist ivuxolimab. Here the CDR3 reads CASSIVAQPSNTIYF. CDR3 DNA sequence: TGTGCCAGTAGTATAGTCGCACAGCCGAGTAACACCATATATTTT.